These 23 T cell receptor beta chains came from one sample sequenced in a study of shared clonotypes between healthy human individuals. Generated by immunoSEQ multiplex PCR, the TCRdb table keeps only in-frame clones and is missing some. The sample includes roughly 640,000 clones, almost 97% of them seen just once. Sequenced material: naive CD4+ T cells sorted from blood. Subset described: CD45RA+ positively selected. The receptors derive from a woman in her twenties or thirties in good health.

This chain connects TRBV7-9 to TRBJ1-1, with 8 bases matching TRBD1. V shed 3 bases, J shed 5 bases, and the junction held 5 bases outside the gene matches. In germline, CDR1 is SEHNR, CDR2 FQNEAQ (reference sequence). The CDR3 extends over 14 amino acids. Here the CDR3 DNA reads TGTGCCAGCAGCTTCGGACAGGGTGAAACTGAAGCTTTCTTT. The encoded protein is CASSFGQGETEAFF.

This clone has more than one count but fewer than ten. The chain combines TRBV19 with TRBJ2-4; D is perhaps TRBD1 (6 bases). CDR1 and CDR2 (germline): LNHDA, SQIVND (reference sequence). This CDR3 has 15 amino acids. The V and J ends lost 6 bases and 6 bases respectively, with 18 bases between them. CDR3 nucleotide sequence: TGTGCCAGTAGAAACCTTGGGACAACCGTAAACATTCAGTACTTC. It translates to CASRNLGTTVNIQYF.

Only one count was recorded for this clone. The CDR3 coding sequence is TGTGCCAGCAGCTTTGATCGGCCGTACGAGCAGTACTTC. Encoded protein: CASSFDRPYEQYF. The genes are TRBV5-6 and TRBJ2-7; the D is unclear. The germline V gene has CDR1 SGHDT and CDR2 YYEEEE. V was shortened by 2 bases and J by 4 bases, with 10 bases between the two germline ends. There are 13 residues in the CDR3.

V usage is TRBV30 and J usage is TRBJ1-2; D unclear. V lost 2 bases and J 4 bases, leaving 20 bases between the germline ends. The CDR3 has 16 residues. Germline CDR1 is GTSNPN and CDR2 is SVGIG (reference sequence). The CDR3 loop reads CAWSRSDSGRVYGYTF. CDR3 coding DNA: TGTGCCTGGAGTAGGTCGGATTCTGGTCGTGTCTATGGCTACACCTTC.

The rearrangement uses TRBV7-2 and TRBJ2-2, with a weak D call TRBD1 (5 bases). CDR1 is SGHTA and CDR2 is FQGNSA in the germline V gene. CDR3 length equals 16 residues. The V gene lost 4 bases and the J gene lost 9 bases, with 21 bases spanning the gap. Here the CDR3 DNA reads TGTGCCAGCAGCTCGATCCTCAGGCCGCGACAGCGGGAGCTGTTTTTT. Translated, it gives CASSSILRPRQRELFF.

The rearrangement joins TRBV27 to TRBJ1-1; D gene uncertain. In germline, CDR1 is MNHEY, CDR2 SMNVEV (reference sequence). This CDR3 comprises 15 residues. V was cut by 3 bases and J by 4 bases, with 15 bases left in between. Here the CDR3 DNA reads TGTGCCAGCAGTTTTGACTCAACGAGAGCCACTGAAGCTTTCTTT. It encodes CASSFDSTRATEAFF.

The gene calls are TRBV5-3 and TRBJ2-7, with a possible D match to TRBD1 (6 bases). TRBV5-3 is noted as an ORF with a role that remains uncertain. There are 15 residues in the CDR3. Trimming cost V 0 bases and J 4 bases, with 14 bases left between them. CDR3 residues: CARSLARDTLYEQYF. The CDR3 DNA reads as TGTGCCAGAAGCTTGGCCCGGGACACCCTTTACGAGCAGTACTTC.

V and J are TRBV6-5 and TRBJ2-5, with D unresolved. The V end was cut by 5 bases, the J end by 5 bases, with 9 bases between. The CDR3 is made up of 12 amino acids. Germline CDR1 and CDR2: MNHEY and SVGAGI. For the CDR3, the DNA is TGTGCCAGCAGTGAGAGATTGGAGACCCAGTACTTC. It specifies CASSERLETQYF.

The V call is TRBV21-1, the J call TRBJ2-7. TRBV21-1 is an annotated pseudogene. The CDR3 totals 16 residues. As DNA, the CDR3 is TGTGCCAGCAGCACCCCTCTAGGGGCTAGGGGACCCGAGCAGTACTTC. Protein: CASSTPLGARGPEQYF.

The CDR3 DNA reads as TGTGCCAGCAGTTTAAACCCGGGGGGGAGTGGCTACACCTTC. Amino acids: CASSLNPGGSGYTF. The chain uses TRBV28 and TRBJ1-2, with D perhaps matching TRBD1 (5 bases). The length of the CDR3 is 14 residues. The germline CDR1 and CDR2 sequences are MDHEN and SYDVKM. V lost 2 bases, J lost 7 bases, and 14 bases lay in between.

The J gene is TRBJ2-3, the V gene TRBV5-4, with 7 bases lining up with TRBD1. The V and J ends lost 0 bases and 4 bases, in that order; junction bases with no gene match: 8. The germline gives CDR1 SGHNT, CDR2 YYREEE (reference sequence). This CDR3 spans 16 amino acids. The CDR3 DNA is TGTGCCAGCAGCTTGGCCCAGTACAGGGGTTCAGATACGCAGTATTTT. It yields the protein CASSLAQYRGSDTQYF.

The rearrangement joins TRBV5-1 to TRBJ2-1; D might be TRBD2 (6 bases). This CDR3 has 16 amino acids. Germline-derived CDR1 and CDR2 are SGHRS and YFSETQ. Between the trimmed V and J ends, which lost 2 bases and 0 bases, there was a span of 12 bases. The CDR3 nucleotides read TGCGCCAGCAGCTTTAGCGGCCCTAGCTCCTACAATGAGCAGTTCTTC. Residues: CASSFSGPSSYNEQFF. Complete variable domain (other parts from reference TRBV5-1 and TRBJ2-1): KAGVTQTPRYLIKTRGQQVTLSCSPISGHRSVSWYQQTPGQGLQFLFEYFSETQRNKGNFPGRFSGRQFSNSRSEMNVSTLELGDSALYLCASSFSGPSSYNEQFFGPGTRLTVL.

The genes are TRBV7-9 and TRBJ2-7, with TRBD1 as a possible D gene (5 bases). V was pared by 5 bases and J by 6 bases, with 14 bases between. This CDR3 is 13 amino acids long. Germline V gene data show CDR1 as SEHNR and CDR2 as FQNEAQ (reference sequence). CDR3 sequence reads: CASSLGQGREQYF. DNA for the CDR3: TGTGCCAGCAGCCTAGGACAAGGCCGCGAGCAGTACTTC.

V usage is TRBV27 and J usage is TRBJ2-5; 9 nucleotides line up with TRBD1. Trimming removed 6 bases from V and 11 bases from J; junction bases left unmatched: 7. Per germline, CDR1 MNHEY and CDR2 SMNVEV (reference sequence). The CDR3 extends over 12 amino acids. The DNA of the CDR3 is TGTGCCAGCAGGACGACAGGGGGTGAGCAGTACTTC. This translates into CASRTTGGEQYF.

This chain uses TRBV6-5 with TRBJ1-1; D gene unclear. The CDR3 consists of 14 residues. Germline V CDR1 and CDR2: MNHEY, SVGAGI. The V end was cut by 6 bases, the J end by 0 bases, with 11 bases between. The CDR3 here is CASSPPMMNTEAFF. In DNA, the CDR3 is TGTGCCAGCAGCCCTCCCATGATGAACACTGAAGCTTTCTTT.

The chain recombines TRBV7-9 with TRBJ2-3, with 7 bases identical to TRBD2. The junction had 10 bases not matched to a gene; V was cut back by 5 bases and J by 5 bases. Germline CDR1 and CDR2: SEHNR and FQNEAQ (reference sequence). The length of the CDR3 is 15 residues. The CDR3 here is CASSPGRGLGDTQYF. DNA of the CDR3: TGTGCCAGCAGCCCAGGGAGGGGCTTGGGAGATACGCAGTATTTT.

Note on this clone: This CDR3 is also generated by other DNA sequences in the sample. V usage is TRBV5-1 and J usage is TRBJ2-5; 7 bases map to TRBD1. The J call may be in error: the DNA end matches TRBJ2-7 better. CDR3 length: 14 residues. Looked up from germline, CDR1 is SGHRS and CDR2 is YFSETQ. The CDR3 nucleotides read TGCGCCAGCAGCGCCGACAGGGACACCTACGAGCAGTACTTC. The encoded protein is CASSADRDTYEQYF.

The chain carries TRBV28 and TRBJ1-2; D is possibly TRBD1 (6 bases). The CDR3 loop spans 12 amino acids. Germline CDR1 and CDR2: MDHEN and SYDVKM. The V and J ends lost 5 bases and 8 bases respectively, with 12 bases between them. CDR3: CASSPDRFGYTF. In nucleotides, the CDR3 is TGTGCCAGCAGTCCTGACAGGTTCGGCTACACCTTC.

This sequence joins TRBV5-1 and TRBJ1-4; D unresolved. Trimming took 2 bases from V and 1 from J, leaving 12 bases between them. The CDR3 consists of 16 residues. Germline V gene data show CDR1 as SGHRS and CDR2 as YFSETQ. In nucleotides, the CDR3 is TGCGCCAGCAGCTTCGGTGTTCGAAGAACTAATGAAAAACTGTTTTTT. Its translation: CASSFGVRRTNEKLFF. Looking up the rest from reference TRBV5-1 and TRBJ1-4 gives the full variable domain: KAGVTQTPRYLIKTRGQQVTLSCSPISGHRSVSWYQQTPGQGLQFLFEYFSETQRNKGNFPGRFSGRQFSNSRSEMNVSTLELGDSALYLCASSFGVRRTNEKLFFGSGTQLSVL.

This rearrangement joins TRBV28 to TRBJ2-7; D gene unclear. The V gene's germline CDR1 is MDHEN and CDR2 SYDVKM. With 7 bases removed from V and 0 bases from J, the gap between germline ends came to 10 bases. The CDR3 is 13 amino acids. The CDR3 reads CASTTGSSYEQYF. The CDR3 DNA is TGTGCCAGCACGACCGGCTCCTCCTACGAGCAGTACTTC.

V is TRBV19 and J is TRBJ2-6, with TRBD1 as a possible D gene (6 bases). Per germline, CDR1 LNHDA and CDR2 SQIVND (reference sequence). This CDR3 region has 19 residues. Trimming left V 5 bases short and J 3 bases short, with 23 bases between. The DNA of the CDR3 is TGTGCCAGTAGTTCCCAGGGGCGGGCAGGGGCGTATGGGGCCAACGTCCTGACTTTC. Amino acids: CASSSQGRAGAYGANVLTF.

The CDR3 spells CASSLEGPPPNTEAFF. Here the CDR3 DNA reads TGCGCCAGCAGCTTGGAGGGCCCCCCTCCGAACACTGAAGCTTTCTTT. The chain employs TRBV5-1 and TRBJ1-1; the D is unclear. Trimming removed 0 bases from V and 1 base from J, with 13 bases in between. CDR3 length equals 16 residues. Germline V gene data show CDR1 as SGHRS and CDR2 as YFSETQ.

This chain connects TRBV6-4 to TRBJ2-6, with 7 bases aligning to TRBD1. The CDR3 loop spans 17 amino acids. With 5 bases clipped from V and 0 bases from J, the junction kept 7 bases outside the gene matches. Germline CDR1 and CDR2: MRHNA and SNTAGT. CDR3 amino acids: CASSQDRASSGANVLTF. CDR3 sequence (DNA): TGTGCCAGCAGTCAAGACAGGGCTAGCTCTGGGGCCAACGTCCTGACTTTC.